This is a list of T cell receptor beta chains from one sample in a study of OX40 agonist ivuxolimab in advanced cancers. This table comes from immunoSEQ multiplex PCR, and its TCRdb copy is limited to in-frame clones, with some not included. The repertoire has tens of thousands of clones, around 94% of them found once; the top ten carry approximately 11%. Source: CD4+ or CD8+ T cells sorted from blood, taken in a trial of the OX40 agonist ivuxolimab. These receptors all come from an adult with an advanced solid tumor such as melanoma, head and neck, liver or kidney cancer. CDR3s include the opening cysteine and the closing phenylalanine or tryptophan. The D gene is left open where the match is weak. The size of a clone is reported for some rows only, either as once, few or many, or as a class for expanded clones.

CDR3 length: 17
J gene: TRBJ2-7
D gene: .
clone size: .
V gene: TRBV7-2
CDR3 DNA: TGTGCCAGCAGCTGGGTCTCAGGGGAAGCCCCATCCTACGAGCAGTACTTC
CDR3 protein: CASSWVSGEAPSYEQYF

CDR3 length: 15
J gene: TRBJ2-7
D gene: TRBD1
clone size: .
V gene: TRBV5-1
CDR3 DNA: TGCGCCAGCAGCCTTCGGACAGGGCTCCCCTACGAGCAGTACTTC
CDR3 protein: CASSLRTGLPYEQYF

CDR3 length: 17
J gene: TRBJ2-7
D gene: TRBD1
clone size: once
V gene: TRBV28
CDR3 DNA: TGTGCCAGCAGTTCAGGCCGGGGACAGGAAAGACCCTACGAGCAGTACTTC
CDR3 protein: CASSSGRGQERPYEQYF

CDR3 length: 17
J gene: TRBJ1-1
D gene: .
clone size: .
V gene: TRBV4-1
CDR3 DNA: TGCGCCAGCAGCCAAGCACCCCCCGGGACGGCGAACACTGAAGCTTTCTTT
CDR3 protein: CASSQAPPGTANTEAFF

CDR3 length: 14
J gene: TRBJ2-7
D gene: .
clone size: once
V gene: TRBV13
CDR3 DNA: TGTGCCAGCAGTCGTCTACAGGAGCCCTACGAGCAGTACTTC
CDR3 protein: CASSRLQEPYEQYF

CDR3 length: 9
J gene: TRBJ2-1
D gene: .
clone size: .
V gene: TRBV7-9
CDR3 DNA: TGTGCCAGCGGCCGCGCCGAGTTCTTC
CDR3 protein: CASGRAEFF

CDR3 length: 15
J gene: TRBJ2-7
D gene: .
clone size: .
V gene: TRBV18
CDR3 DNA: TGTGCCAGCTCCCCCGAGGCGGGGCATTTAAGCGAGCAGTACTTC
CDR3 protein: CASSPEAGHLSEQYF

CDR3 length: 15
J gene: TRBJ1-6
D gene: TRBD1
clone size: once
V gene: TRBV27
CDR3 DNA: TGTGCCAGCAGTCTACAGGGGTGGGGTAATTCACCCCTCCACTTT
CDR3 protein: CASSLQGWGNSPLHF

CDR3 length: 16
J gene: TRBJ1-5
D gene: TRBD1
clone size: .
V gene: TRBV2
CDR3 DNA: TGTGCCAGCAGCGACTATGGACAGGTCCCTAATCAGCCCCAGCATTTT
CDR3 protein: CASSDYGQVPNQPQHF

CDR3 length: 13
J gene: TRBJ2-3
D gene: .
clone size: .
V gene: TRBV19
CDR3 DNA: TGTGCCAGTAGTATAATTCCCACAGATACGCAGTATTTT
CDR3 protein: CASSIIPTDTQYF

CDR3 length: 15
J gene: TRBJ2-7
D gene: TRBD2
clone size: .
V gene: TRBV13
CDR3 DNA: TGTGCCAGCAGCTTAGCTTCTAGCGGGACCTACGAGCAGTACTTC
CDR3 protein: CASSLASSGTYEQYF

CDR3 length: 16
J gene: TRBJ1-2
D gene: .
clone size: .
V gene: TRBV4-3
CDR3 DNA: TGCGCCAGCAGCCAAGATCGGGTGACTGCCTACTATGGCTACACCTTC
CDR3 protein: CASSQDRVTAYYGYTF

CDR3 length: 13
J gene: TRBJ1-4
D gene: .
clone size: .
V gene: TRBV9
CDR3 DNA: TGTGCCAGCAGCGCAGGAGGGGGGGAAAAACTGTTTTTT
CDR3 protein: CASSAGGGEKLFF

CDR3 length: 15
J gene: TRBJ2-2
D gene: TRBD1
clone size: .
V gene: TRBV29-1
CDR3 DNA: TGCAGCGTTGAGGCCGGGGACAGGAACACCGGGGAGCTGTTTTTT
CDR3 protein: CSVEAGDRNTGELFF

CDR3 length: 18
J gene: TRBJ2-3
D gene: TRBD2
clone size: .
V gene: TRBV10-3
CDR3 DNA: TGTGCCATCAGTCAATCTCGGGGACTAGCGGGAGTAACAGATACGCAGTATTTT
CDR3 protein: CAISQSRGLAGVTDTQYF

CDR3 length: 11
J gene: TRBJ1-1
D gene: .
clone size: .
V gene: TRBV30
CDR3 DNA: TGTGCCTGGAGGACAGGCGCTGAAGCTTTCTTT
CDR3 protein: CAWRTGAEAFF

CDR3 length: 15
J gene: TRBJ2-5
D gene: .
clone size: .
V gene: TRBV7-9
CDR3 DNA: TGTGCCAGCAGCTTAACGACCGCGTACCAAGAGACCCAGTACTTC
CDR3 protein: CASSLTTAYQETQYF

CDR3 length: 19
J gene: TRBJ1-1
D gene: .
clone size: .
V gene: TRBV4-1
CDR3 DNA: TGCGCCAGCAGCCAAGATCCATGGACACTTGTTGGAGAGAACACTGAAGCTTTCTTT
CDR3 protein: CASSQDPWTLVGENTEAFF

CDR3 length: 14
J gene: TRBJ2-7
D gene: .
clone size: once
V gene: TRBV6-1
CDR3 DNA: TGTGCCAGCAGTGAACTTGACGGTACCTACGAGCAGTACTTC
CDR3 protein: CASSELDGTYEQYF

CDR3 length: 15
J gene: TRBJ2-3
D gene: TRBD2
clone size: .
V gene: TRBV9
CDR3 DNA: TGTGCCAGCAGCCCTAGCGGGAGTGGGACAGATACGCAGTATTTT
CDR3 protein: CASSPSGSGTDTQYF

CDR3 length: 13
J gene: TRBJ2-7
D gene: .
clone size: .
V gene: TRBV9
CDR3 DNA: TGTGCCAGCAGCGTTACAGGGTCCTACGAGCAGTACTTC
CDR3 protein: CASSVTGSYEQYF

CDR3 length: 14
J gene: TRBJ2-7
D gene: TRBD2
clone size: .
V gene: TRBV9
CDR3 DNA: TGTGCCAGCAGCCCTAGCGGGTCCTCCTACGAGCAGTACTTC
CDR3 protein: CASSPSGSSYEQYF

CDR3 length: 12
J gene: TRBJ2-5
D gene: .
clone size: once
V gene: TRBV7-9
CDR3 DNA: TGTGCCAGCAGCCTCAGGACAGAGACCCAGTACTTC
CDR3 protein: CASSLRTETQYF

CDR3 length: 18
J gene: TRBJ2-7
D gene: .
clone size: .
V gene: TRBV4-3
CDR3 DNA: TGCGCCAGCAGCGCTTGGGCCCAAGCCGGGACTGCCTCCTACGAGCAGTACTTC
CDR3 protein: CASSAWAQAGTASYEQYF

CDR3 length: 13
J gene: TRBJ1-5
D gene: .
clone size: once
V gene: TRBV6-5
CDR3 DNA: TGTGCCAGCAGTTACCTGCCGAATCAGCCCCAGCATTTT
CDR3 protein: CASSYLPNQPQHF

CDR3 length: 14
J gene: TRBJ1-1
D gene: TRBD1
clone size: .
V gene: TRBV10-3
CDR3 DNA: TGTGCCATCAGGGAGACAGGGGGGTCGACTGAAGCTTTCTTT
CDR3 protein: CAIRETGGSTEAFF

CDR3 length: 15
J gene: TRBJ2-7
D gene: TRBD1
clone size: .
V gene: TRBV7-3
CDR3 DNA: TGTGCCAGCAGCTGGGGACAGGGAAAGGGTTACGAGCAGTACTTC
CDR3 protein: CASSWGQGKGYEQYF

CDR3 length: 14
J gene: TRBJ2-7
D gene: .
clone size: .
V gene: TRBV7-7
CDR3 DNA: TGTGCTAGCAGCCACGACTTCGGCTCCTACGAGCAGTACTTC
CDR3 protein: CASSHDFGSYEQYF

CDR3 length: 14
J gene: TRBJ1-1
D gene: TRBD1
clone size: .
V gene: TRBV28
CDR3 DNA: TGTGCCAGCAGTCCCGACAGGGTGAACACTGAAGCTTTCTTT
CDR3 protein: CASSPDRVNTEAFF

CDR3 length: 13
J gene: TRBJ1-1
D gene: .
clone size: .
V gene: TRBV11-2
CDR3 DNA: TGTGCCAGCAGCCTCGGGGGGATCACTGAAGCTTTCTTT
CDR3 protein: CASSLGGITEAFF

CDR3 length: 12
J gene: TRBJ2-5
D gene: .
clone size: .
V gene: TRBV5-1
CDR3 DNA: TGCGCCAGCAGCATGACCTGGGAGACCCAGTACTTC
CDR3 protein: CASSMTWETQYF

CDR3 length: 17
J gene: TRBJ2-2
D gene: .
clone size: once
V gene: TRBV5-4
CDR3 DNA: TGTGCCAGCAGCTTGGCGGTTGGCAGGGTAAACACCGGGGAGCTGTTTTTT
CDR3 protein: CASSLAVGRVNTGELFF

CDR3 length: 18
J gene: TRBJ2-2
D gene: TRBD2
clone size: .
V gene: TRBV5-1
CDR3 DNA: TGCGCCAGCAGCTTGGCCGGGACGGGAGGTTTCAACACCGGGGAGCTGTTTTTT
CDR3 protein: CASSLAGTGGFNTGELFF

CDR3 length: 15
J gene: TRBJ1-2
D gene: .
clone size: .
V gene: TRBV27
CDR3 DNA: TGTGCCAGCAGTCTTGGGGGGTTGGCTAACTATGGCTACACCTTC
CDR3 protein: CASSLGGLANYGYTF

CDR3 length: 15
J gene: TRBJ2-5
D gene: .
clone size: .
V gene: TRBV4-3
CDR3 DNA: TGCGCCAGCAGCCAAGGCACAGGGAGGGAGGAGACCCAGTACTTC
CDR3 protein: CASSQGTGREETQYF

CDR3 length: 16
J gene: TRBJ1-2
D gene: TRBD1
clone size: .
V gene: TRBV9
CDR3 DNA: TGTGCCAGCAGCGCAATTCGACAGGGAGAATTCTATGGCTACACCTTC
CDR3 protein: CASSAIRQGEFYGYTF

CDR3 length: 17
J gene: TRBJ2-2
D gene: TRBD1
clone size: .
V gene: TRBV27
CDR3 DNA: TGTGCCAGCAGTCCTCTGACAGGGGCTCGTGTCACCGGGGAGCTGTTTTTT
CDR3 protein: CASSPLTGARVTGELFF

CDR3 length: 15
J gene: TRBJ2-7
D gene: .
clone size: .
V gene: TRBV7-2
CDR3 DNA: TGTGCCAGCAGCCATACCCCCTTAGTAACCTACGAGCAGTACTTC
CDR3 protein: CASSHTPLVTYEQYF

CDR3 length: 13
J gene: TRBJ2-7
D gene: .
clone size: .
V gene: TRBV28
CDR3 DNA: TGTGCCAGCACGGGATTAAGCTCCTACGAGCAGTACTTC
CDR3 protein: CASTGLSSYEQYF

CDR3 length: 14
J gene: TRBJ2-7
D gene: .
clone size: .
V gene: TRBV5-6
CDR3 DNA: TGTGCCAGCAGCGCCATGTTAATCTCGGGTGAGCAGTACTTC
CDR3 protein: CASSAMLISGEQYF

CDR3 length: 16
J gene: TRBJ2-4
D gene: .
clone size: few
V gene: TRBV21-1
CDR3 DNA: TGTGCCAGCAGCCTTTGTGACGGGAGGGGCAAAAACATTCAGTACTTC
CDR3 protein: CASSLCDGRGKNIQYF

CDR3 length: 13
J gene: TRBJ1-1
D gene: .
clone size: .
V gene: TRBV27
CDR3 DNA: TGTGCCAGCAGTTTAGTTGTGGACACTGAAGCTTTCTTT
CDR3 protein: CASSLVVDTEAFF